The 9 T cell receptor beta chains below were found in one sample sequenced in a study of neurological immune-mediated disorders. Using its own MiXCR run on the 5' RACE reads, TCRdb lists one record per CDR3 protein. This table has some 25,000 distinct CDR3 sequences, 5% to 7% appearing once. The sequenced material came from PBMCs. The receptors derive from a woman in her thirties or forties in good health.

This clonotype was counted ten times or more. The J gene is TRBJ1-5, the V gene TRBV27, with D unclear. The germline V gene encodes CDR1 MNHEY and CDR2 SMNVEV (reference sequence). This CDR3 has 13 residues. V was pared by 5 bases and J by 2 bases, with 7 bases between. CDR3 nucleotides: TGTGCCAGCAGTCCCACCCGCAATCAGCCCCAGCATTTT. It codes for CASSPTRNQPQHF.

This clonotype was seen ten or more times. The V gene is TRBV5-1, the J gene TRBJ1-5; D call uncertain. The V and J ends lost 3 bases and 3 bases respectively, with 13 bases between them. The CDR3 has 15 amino acids. The germline gives CDR1 SGHRS, CDR2 YFSETQ. In nucleotides, the CDR3 is TGCGCCAGCAGCTGGGGTCCCGAGGACAATCAGCCCCAGCATTTT. This translates into CASSWGPEDNQPQHF.

The sample holds many counts of this clonotype. The chain couples TRBV27 to TRBJ2-2; tentative D call: TRBD2 (5 bases). The CDR3 runs 14 residues. In germline, CDR1 is MNHEY, CDR2 SMNVEV (reference sequence). V gave up 0 bases and J gave up 6 bases, with 8 bases separating them. The CDR3 bases are TGTGCCAGCAGTTTATCCGGGGATTCCGGGGAGCTGTTTTTT. Amino acids: CASSLSGDSGELFF.

This clonotype was recorded many times. The chain carries TRBV6-5 and TRBJ2-1, with D possibly matching TRBD2 (6 bases). CDR1 is MNHEY and CDR2 is SVGAGI in the germline V gene. Trimming stripped 0 bases from V and 7 bases from J, with 13 bases between. The CDR3 is made up of 15 amino acids. The CDR3 region is CASSYSGTGYNEQFF. CDR3 nucleotides: TGTGCCAGCAGTTACTCAGGGACTGGATATAATGAGCAGTTCTTC.

In its sample, this clonotype was seen many times. This rearrangement joins TRBV27 to TRBJ2-2, with 9 bases fitting TRBD1. Trimming at V came to 2 bases and at J to 4 bases, leaving 8 bases not matched to a gene. The CDR3 totals 17 residues. The germline gives CDR1 MNHEY, CDR2 SMNVEV (reference sequence). CDR3: CASSLGGPTGGTGELFF. CDR3 nucleotides: TGTGCCAGCAGTTTAGGGGGACCGACAGGGGGCACCGGGGAGCTGTTTTTT.

The table lists this clonotype with many counts. The chain uses TRBV20-1 and TRBJ2-2; maybe TRBD2 (6 bases). Germline CDR1 DFQATT, CDR2 SNEGSKA (reference sequence). CDR3 size: 16 residues. V was trimmed by 0 bases and J by 2 bases, leaving 13 bases between them. The DNA for the CDR3 is TGCAGTGCTAGAGATAATTGGCGGGGAAACACCGGGGAGCTGTTTTTT. It translates to CSARDNWRGNTGELFF.

This clonotype occurred many times. V and J are TRBV4-3 and TRBJ2-7; D remains ambiguous. Trimming shortened V by 3 bases and J by 3 bases, and 9 bases separated the two germline ends. This CDR3 is built from 13 residues. The germline gives CDR1 LGHNA, CDR2 YSLEER. CDR3 coding DNA: TGCGCCAGCAGCCAGTCCGTCCTCTACGAGCAGTACTTC. This translates into CASSQSVLYEQYF.

This clonotype was seen ten or more times. The chain joins TRBV20-1 to TRBJ2-3; D is undetermined. The CDR3 is made up of 13 amino acids. Trimming left V 0 bases short and J 0 bases short, with 4 bases between. Looked up from germline, CDR1 is DFQATT and CDR2 is SNEGSKA (reference sequence). The CDR3 here is CSARDRSTDTQYF. Written as DNA, the CDR3 is TGCAGTGCTAGAGATCGGAGCACAGATACGCAGTATTTT.

This clonotype was counted ten times or more. This chain uses TRBV12-3 or TRBV12-4 with TRBJ2-3; D could derive from TRBD1 or TRBD2 (7 bases each). The V gene lost 7 bases and the J gene lost 2 bases, with 16 bases spanning the gap. This CDR3 is built from 15 residues. CDR3 nucleotide sequence: TGTGCCAGCACCCCAGGGGGAGGGACCACAGATACGCAGTATTTT. This encodes CASTPGGGTTDTQYF.